The 25 T cell receptor beta chains below come from one sample, sequenced in a study of blood T cell repertoires in COVID-19. The protocol was immunoSEQ multiplex PCR, while the TCRdb copy is restricted to in-frame clones and leaves out a portion. The table shows roughly 290,000 clones, with about 90% occurring only once. Sample: peripheral blood. The source is a woman aged 45-65 years who had recovered from COVID-19.

The chain employs TRBV10-1 and TRBJ2-2, with 9 bases aligning to TRBD2. Germline-derived CDR1 and CDR2 are WNHNN and SYGVQD (reference sequence). V dropped 4 bases and J dropped 5; count of bases not matched to a gene: 8. There are 16 residues in the CDR3. CDR3 bases: TGCGCCAGCAGTGTTTCAGCGGGAGGACGGACCGGGGAGCTGTTTTTT. It is translated as CASSVSAGGRTGELFF.

The chain couples TRBV6-2 or TRBV6-3 to TRBJ1-5, with 8 nucleotides matching TRBD1. This CDR3 contains 16 residues. J gave up 1 base and V 6 bases, and 8 bases lay outside the gene matches. Germline CDR1 and CDR2: MNHEY and SVGEGT. CDR3 in amino acids: CASSRGTGYSNQPQHF. The CDR3 DNA reads as TGTGCCAGCAGCCGTGGGACAGGCTACAGCAATCAGCCCCAGCATTTT.

Only a few counts were recorded for this clone. The chain combines TRBV5-4 with TRBJ1-1; D gene ambiguous. Trimming cost V 0 bases and J 0 bases, with 3 bases left between them. The germline V gene has CDR1 SGHNT and CDR2 YYREEE (reference sequence). The CDR3 covers 13 residues. The CDR3 is CASSLVLNTEAFF. CDR3 DNA: TGTGCCAGCAGCTTGGTATTGAACACTGAAGCTTTCTTT.

The chain recombines TRBV2 with TRBJ2-5; a possible D gene is TRBD2 (6 bases). Germline CDR1 is SNHLY and CDR2 is FYNNEI. The V and J ends lost 4 bases and 7 bases respectively, with 19 bases between them. The length of the CDR3 is 15 residues. The CDR3 bases are TGTGCCAGCAGTGCCGGGACTCGGGGTGGCGGGACCCAGTACTTC. This codes for CASSAGTRGGGTQYF. The complete variable domain, with remaining parts taken from reference TRBV2 and TRBJ2-5, reads EPEVTQTPSHQVTQMGQEVILRCVPISNHLYFYWYRQILGQKVEFLVSFYNNEISEKSEIFDDQFSVERPDGSNFTLKIRSTKLEDSAMYFCASSAGTRGGGTQYFGPGTRLLVL.

The chain recombines TRBV9 with TRBJ2-2; tentative D call: TRBD1 (6 bases). V lost 4 bases and J 6 bases, leaving 16 bases between the germline ends. There are 15 residues in the CDR3. The germline gives CDR1 SGDLS, CDR2 YYNGEE. CDR3 loop: CASSSRQAQSGELFF. The CDR3 nucleotides read TGTGCCAGCAGCTCAAGACAGGCTCAATCCGGGGAGCTGTTTTTT.

The chain is built from TRBV15 and TRBJ2-1, with 8 positions matching TRBD2. V lost 0 bases to trimming and J lost 6 bases; unmatched junction nucleotides: 7. The CDR3 contains 16 residues. Germline CDR1 LNHNV, CDR2 YYDKDF (reference sequence). CDR3 in amino acids: CATSRDLLAGSNEQFF. The CDR3 DNA reads TGTGCCACCAGCAGAGATTTGCTAGCGGGTAGCAATGAGCAGTTCTTC. Based on the CDR3 plus reference TRBV15 and TRBJ2-1, the full variable domain is DAMVIQNPRYQVTQFGKPVTLSCSQTLNHNVMYWYQQKSSQAPKLLFHYYDKDFNNEADTPDNFQSRRPNTSFCFLDIRSPGLGDTAMYLCATSRDLLAGSNEQFFGPGTRLTVL.

With respect to this clone: Within the sample, other DNA sequences also encode this same CDR3. The chain recombines TRBV19 with TRBJ2-1, with D possibly being TRBD1 (6 bases). V was clipped by 3 bases and J by 1 base, with 10 bases between them. CDR3 length: 15 residues. Germline V gives CDR1 LNHDA, CDR2 SQIVND (reference sequence). CDR3 protein: CASSIGQGSYNEQFF. The CDR3 DNA follows: TGTGCCAGTAGTATCGGGCAGGGGTCCTACAATGAGCAGTTCTTC.

This chain connects TRBV28 to TRBJ2-5; no reliable D call. Germline CDR1 and CDR2: MDHEN and SYDVKM. V was pared by 7 bases and J by 5 bases, with 14 bases between. The CDR3 spans 13 residues. CDR3 region: CASIPRGAETQYF. CDR3 nucleotides: TGTGCCAGCATTCCGAGAGGCGCCGAGACCCAGTACTTC.

On this clone itself: Other DNA sequences in the same sample also yield this CDR3. The chain couples TRBV7-9 to TRBJ1-1, with TRBD1 matching over 7 bases. Germline V gene sequence: CDR1 SEHNR, CDR2 FQNEAQ (reference sequence). V lost 1 base to trimming and J lost 0 bases; unmatched junction nucleotides: 2. The CDR3 covers 15 residues. The CDR3 here is CASSLGTGVNTEAFF. The DNA for the CDR3 is TGTGCCAGCAGCTTAGGTACAGGGGTGAACACTGAAGCTTTCTTT.

This chain connects TRBV5-1 to TRBJ2-7, with 8 positions matching TRBD2. V lost 1 base, J lost 3 bases, and 12 bases stayed unmatched. CDR1 and CDR2 (germline): SGHRS, YFSETQ. This CDR3 spans 17 amino acids. DNA for the CDR3: TGCGCCAGCAGCTTGCTATCAGCGGGAGAATGGTTCTACGAGCAGTACTTC. Its translation: CASSLLSAGEWFYEQYF.

The V call is TRBV11-2, the J call TRBJ2-7; a possible D gene is TRBD1 (7 bases). Trimming took off 4 bases at V and 7 bases at J, with 20 bases between the two ends. CDR1 is SGHAT, CDR2 FQNNGV, per germline. The CDR3 is 15 amino acids. CDR3 amino acids: CASSYGGTQGGEQYF. CDR3 coding DNA: TGTGCCAGCAGCTATGGGGGGACCCAGGGGGGAGAGCAGTACTTC.

This chain links TRBV2 with TRBJ2-2, with 7 bases identical to TRBD2. Germline CDR1 SNHLY, CDR2 FYNNEI. The CDR3 is made up of 12 amino acids. The V segment lost 9 bases and the J segment 6 bases; nucleotides outside the gene matches: 4. This CDR3 reads CASKRGSGELFF. In DNA form, the CDR3 reads TGTGCCAGTAAGCGGGGTTCCGGGGAGCTGTTTTTT.

This sequence joins TRBV7-2 and TRBJ2-5; possible D gene TRBD2, 5 bases. Germline CDR1 is SGHTA and CDR2 is FQGNSA. Trimming took off 5 bases at V and 5 bases at J, with 15 bases between the two ends. This CDR3 comprises 14 residues. DNA of the CDR3: TGTGCCAGCAGCCCTAGGACTGGATCCGAGACCCAGTACTTC. This encodes CASSPRTGSETQYF. Combining the CDR3 with reference TRBV7-2 and TRBJ2-5 gives the whole variable domain GAGVSQSPSNKVTEKGKDVELRCDPISGHTALYWYRQSLGQGLEFLIYFQGNSAPDKSGLPSDRFSAERTGGSVSTLTIQRTQQEDSAVYLCASSPRTGSETQYFGPGTRLLVL.

V and J are TRBV19 and TRBJ1-1; no firm D call. The germline V and J ends were trimmed by 4 bases and 8 bases, with 8 bases remaining between them. Per germline, CDR1 LNHDA and CDR2 SQIVND (reference sequence). CDR3 length equals 11 residues. The CDR3 sequence is CASSNRREAFF. CDR3 coding DNA: TGTGCCAGTAGTAACAGAAGAGAAGCTTTCTTT.

This chain links TRBV18 with TRBJ2-1; a weak D match, TRBD2 (6 bases). CDR3 length: 15 residues. Germline values: CDR1 KGHSH, CDR2 LQKENI. Trimming left V 5 bases short and J 4 bases short, with 15 bases between. CDR3 in DNA: TGTGCCAGCTCATCCGGCCTAGCGAGGTACAATGAGCAGTTCTTC. Its translation is CASSSGLARYNEQFF.

The chain joins TRBV19 to TRBJ2-6; 12 bases map to TRBD1. The V segment lost 2 bases and the J segment 2 bases; nucleotides outside the gene matches: 13. The CDR3 spans 21 residues. CDR1 and CDR2 from the germline V gene are LNHDA and SQIVND (reference sequence). CDR3 in amino acids: CASSIRAAGTGGAPGANVLTF. The CDR3 bases are TGTGCCAGTAGTATAAGAGCTGCCGGGACAGGGGGCGCTCCTGGGGCCAACGTCCTGACTTTC.

V is TRBV19 and J is TRBJ1-1; D is possibly TRBD1 (5 bases). CDR1 and CDR2 from the germline V gene are LNHDA and SQIVND (reference sequence). Trimming cost V 3 bases and J 1 base, with 9 bases left between them. The CDR3 covers 14 residues. CDR3 amino acids: CASSISTENTEAFF. The DNA of the CDR3 is TGTGCCAGTAGTATCTCGACAGAGAACACTGAAGCTTTCTTT.

The chain couples TRBV20-1 to TRBJ2-5; 7 nucleotides line up with TRBD1. The CDR3 sequence is 14 residues long. From germline, CDR1 is DFQATT and CDR2 SNEGSKA (reference sequence). V trimming: 3 bases; J trimming: 6 bases; junction bases outside the gene matches: 10. In DNA, the CDR3 is TGCAGTGCTAGTATAACAGGGGCAGGAAAGACCCAGTACTTC. Protein product: CSASITGAGKTQYF.

This rearrangement joins TRBV7-2 to TRBJ1-5, with D perhaps matching TRBD1 (5 bases). Germline loops: CDR1 SGHTA, CDR2 FQGNSA. Between the trimmed V and J ends, which lost 5 bases and 4 bases, there was a span of 15 bases. The CDR3 sequence is 15 residues long. The CDR3 region has the DNA TGTGCCAGCAGCCCGCGGGACCTTCCTAATCAGCCCCAGCATTTT. The encoded protein is CASSPRDLPNQPQHF.

The gene calls are TRBV9 and TRBJ1-6, with D possibly TRBD1 on 6 matching bases. V lost 4 bases and J lost 5, with 10 bases in between. Germline CDR1 reads SGDLS; CDR2 reads YYNGEE. This CDR3 comprises 14 residues. CDR3: CASSRGLNNSPLHF. CDR3 coding DNA: TGTGCCAGCAGCAGGGGGTTGAATAATTCACCCCTCCACTTT.

This clone appeared a single time. This chain connects TRBV5-1 to TRBJ1-1; 7 bases match TRBD1. CDR1 and CDR2 from the germline V gene are SGHRS and YFSETQ. V dropped 4 bases and J dropped 7; count of bases not matched to a gene: 10. The CDR3 sequence is 14 residues long. DNA for the CDR3: TGCGCCAGCAGCGGGGGGCCCGGGACAGTTGAAGCTTTCTTT. This translates into CASSGGPGTVEAFF. Full variable domain (remainder filled in from reference TRBV5-1 and TRBJ1-1): KAGVTQTPRYLIKTRGQQVTLSCSPISGHRSVSWYQQTPGQGLQFLFEYFSETQRNKGNFPGRFSGRQFSNSRSEMNVSTLELGDSALYLCASSGGPGTVEAFFGQGTRLTVV.

The chain recombines TRBV7-9 with TRBJ1-2, with 7 bases that match TRBD1. Per the germline V gene, CDR1 is SEHNR and CDR2 is FQNEAQ (reference sequence). The CDR3 consists of 14 residues. Trimming took 4 bases from V and 3 from J; bases not matched to a gene: 5. Here the CDR3 reads CASSSGQLYYGYTF. CDR3 nucleotide sequence: TGTGCCAGCAGCTCGGGACAGCTTTACTATGGCTACACCTTC.

The V call is TRBV5-1, the J call TRBJ2-3; 7 bases are shared with TRBD1. With 3 bases clipped from V and 2 bases from J, the junction kept 9 bases outside the gene matches. The CDR3 covers 16 residues. Germline values: CDR1 SGHRS, CDR2 YFSETQ. The CDR3 here is CASSYEDRLPTDTQYF. CDR3 in DNA: TGCGCCAGCAGCTATGAGGACAGGTTGCCCACAGATACGCAGTATTTT.

V usage is TRBV6-2 or TRBV6-3 and J usage is TRBJ2-1, with 13 bases fitting TRBD2. The CDR3 runs to 17 residues. V shed 6 bases, J shed 5 bases, and the junction held 10 bases outside the gene matches. Per the germline V gene, CDR1 is MNHEY and CDR2 is SVGEGT. DNA of the CDR3: TGTGCCAGCAGCCGGCCACTAGCGGGAGGGGGCCACAATGAGCAGTTCTTC. This translates into CASSRPLAGGGHNEQFF.

The DNA for the CDR3 is TGTGCCAGCAGTTCTATATTTAGCTACACCTTC. Translating it yields CASSSIFSYTF. V gene TRBV28 combines with J gene TRBJ1-2; D remains unclear. CDR1 is MDHEN and CDR2 is SYDVKM in the germline V gene. V shed 4 bases and J shed 9 bases, with 9 bases lying between them. The CDR3 length is 11 residues.